This T cell receptor beta chain emerged from a study of OX40 agonist ivuxolimab in advanced cancers. Study overall: The drug used for patients, ivuxolimab, was an agonistic anti-OX40 (CD134) antibody. Intravenous ivuxolimab at 0.01 to 10 mg/kg was given to patients every 2 weeks.

At baseline, cycle 4 day 1, and cycle 7 day 1, blood was sampled. Sequenced by immunoSEQ multiplex PCR; TCRdb stores in-frame clones only, minus some. The profile shows about 77,000 clones, about 90% of them singletons. The germline V gene encodes CDR1 SQVTM and CDR2 ANQGSEA. The germline V and J ends were trimmed by 0 bases and 1 base, with 19 bases remaining between them. The CDR3 has 17 amino acids. This rearrangement joins TRBV29-1 to TRBJ2-7, with D maybe TRBD2 (7 bases). The sequence was collected from an adult with an advanced solid tumor such as melanoma, head and neck, liver or kidney cancer. Material: CD4+ or CD8+ T cells sorted from blood, obtained in a trial of the OX40 agonist ivuxolimab. Here the CDR3 reads CSVEDRGAPEGSYEQYF. CDR3 bases: TGCAGCGTTGAAGATCGGGGGGCCCCCGAGGGGTCCTACGAGCAGTACTTC.